The 17 T cell receptor beta chains below all came from one sample that was sequenced in a study of blood T cell repertoires in COVID-19. Sequencing was performed with immunoSEQ multiplex PCR; in TCRdb, only in-frame clones are kept and a portion is missing. Among 300,000 to 450,000 clones listed, 81% were seen once. The sequenced sample consisted of peripheral blood. The receptors shown here come from a human donor with acute or convalescent COVID-19. The donor label of this sample is uncertain.

This rearrangement joins TRBV3-1 (or the pseudogene TRBV3-2) to TRBJ2-3, with D hard to call. With 2 bases removed from V and 6 bases from J, the gap between germline ends came to 9 bases. The CDR3 loop spans 13 amino acids. Germline assignment: CDR1 LGHDT and CDR2 YNNKEL (reference sequence). The CDR3 loop reads CASSQQTRDTQYF. The DNA of the CDR3 is TGTGCCAGCAGCCAACAAACCCGGGATACGCAGTATTTT.

The rearrangement uses TRBV30 and TRBJ1-2; the match to TRBD1 covers 8 bases. The CDR3 length is 13 residues. The germline gives CDR1 GTSNPN, CDR2 SVGIG (reference sequence). The ends lost 5 bases at V and 6 bases at J; junction bases unmatched: 8. CDR3: CAWGPGTGDGYTF. In DNA, the CDR3 is TGTGCCTGGGGCCCCGGGACAGGAGATGGCTACACCTTC. Based on the CDR3 plus reference TRBV30 and TRBJ1-2, the full variable domain is SQTIHQWPATLVQPVGSPLSLECTVEGTSNPNLYWYRQAAGRGLQLLFYSVGIGQISSEVPQNLSASRPQDRQFILSSKKLLLSDSGFYLCAWGPGTGDGYTFGSGTRLTVV.

This clone has more than one count but fewer than ten. The chain recombines TRBV30 with TRBJ1-2; maybe TRBD1 (6 bases). V lost 2 bases and J 3 bases, leaving 16 bases between the germline ends. The germline V gene has CDR1 GTSNPN and CDR2 SVGIG (reference sequence). This CDR3 has 15 amino acids. The CDR3 reads CAWSNWGRVDYGYTF. The CDR3 nucleotides are TGTGCCTGGAGTAACTGGGGGCGGGTAGACTATGGCTACACCTTC.

The V call is TRBV20-1, the J call TRBJ2-1; no firm D call. The V end was cut by 1 base, the J end by 10 bases, with 8 bases between. CDR1 and CDR2 from the germline V gene are DFQATT and SNEGSKA (reference sequence). The CDR3 totals 11 residues. CDR3 amino acids: CSARVLAEQFF. DNA for the CDR3: TGCAGTGCTAGAGTATTAGCAGAGCAGTTCTTC.

The rearrangement links TRBV18 to TRBJ1-1; TRBD1 matches at 8 bases. CDR1 and CDR2 (germline): KGHSH, LQKENI. This CDR3 has 16 residues. The trim removed 0 bases at V and 1 base at J, leaving 4 bases unmatched. The CDR3 coding sequence is TGTGCCAGCTCACCACCTTACGGACAGGGGAACACTGAAGCTTTCTTT. It codes for CASSPPYGQGNTEAFF.

This chain links TRBV5-5 with TRBJ1-1; no clear D. Trimming stripped 4 bases from V and 9 bases from J, with 25 bases between. Germline V gene sequence: CDR1 SGHKS, CDR2 YYEKEE (reference sequence). The CDR3 extends over 16 amino acids. The CDR3 DNA is TGTGCCAGCAGCCCTGGTCTGAGGGAGGTTATTAAAAAAGCTTTCTTT. The encoded protein is CASSPGLREVIKKAFF.

CDR3 in amino acids: CASSGQGAAEAFF. The CDR3 DNA reads TGTGCCAGCTCGGGACAGGGGGCTGCTGAAGCTTTCTTT. The J gene is TRBJ1-1, the V gene TRBV18; 12 bases are shared with TRBD1. CDR1 and CDR2 from the germline V gene are KGHSH and LQKENI. The CDR3 sequence is 13 residues long. The junction had 2 bases not matched to a gene; V was cut back by 6 bases and J by 6 bases.

The V call is TRBV5-5, the J call TRBJ1-2; 9 nucleotides line up with TRBD1. Germline lookup yields CDR1 SGHKS and CDR2 YYEKEE (reference sequence). The CDR3 contains 17 residues. Losses at the gene ends were 4 bases for V and 2 bases for J; bases not matched to a gene: 12. The CDR3 loop is CASSGTGTPSINYGYTF. The CDR3 region has the DNA TGTGCCAGCAGCGGGACAGGGACACCCTCAATAAACTATGGCTACACCTTC.

This clone appeared a few times. Other DNA sequences in the same sample also yield this CDR3. The chain employs TRBV6-5 and TRBJ1-1; 7 bases line up with TRBD1. Germline lookup yields CDR1 MNHEY and CDR2 SVGAGI. V shed 0 bases and J 1 base; nucleotides not matched to a gene: 2. The CDR3 is 15 amino acids. The CDR3 sequence: CASSYSNRGNTEAFF. CDR3 nucleotides: TGTGCCAGCAGTTACTCGAACAGGGGGAACACTGAAGCTTTCTTT.

The V call is TRBV5-4, the J call TRBJ1-3, with a weak D call TRBD1 (6 bases). The CDR3 is 16 residues long. V was shortened by 4 bases and J by 0 bases, with 14 bases between the two germline ends. CDR1 is SGHNT and CDR2 is YYREEE in the germline V gene (reference sequence). The DNA of the CDR3 is TGTGCCAGCAGCCTTGCCAGGGGCGGCTCTGGAAACACCATATATTTT. It encodes CASSLARGGSGNTIYF.

In regard to this clone: Other DNA sequences from this sample encode an identical CDR3 as well. The chain has TRBV30 and TRBJ1-2; TRBD1 agrees at 7 bases. CDR3 length equals 12 residues. V shed 2 bases, J shed 4 bases, and the junction held 1 base outside the gene matches. Germline V gene data show CDR1 as GTSNPN and CDR2 as SVGIG (reference sequence). CDR3 protein: CAWSRQGYGYTF. CDR3 sequence (DNA): TGTGCCTGGAGTCGACAGGGCTATGGCTACACCTTC.

The genes are TRBV3-1 (or the pseudogene TRBV3-2) and TRBJ1-2; 7 nucleotides agree with TRBD1. Germline lookup yields CDR1 LGHDT and CDR2 YNNKEL (reference sequence). V dropped 2 bases and J dropped 5; count of bases not matched to a gene: 8. This CDR3 comprises 15 residues. The CDR3 loop is CASSQRNLDRYGYTF. The CDR3, as DNA: TGTGCCAGCAGCCAACGAAACCTGGACAGGTATGGCTACACCTTC.

The chain recombines TRBV5-1 with TRBJ2-3, with 15 bases identical to TRBD2. The CDR3 covers 15 residues. The germline gives CDR1 SGHRS, CDR2 YFSETQ. The V and J ends lost 3 bases and 8 bases, in that order; junction bases with no gene match: 4. CDR3 loop: CASSSGLAGGGTQYF. The CDR3 nucleotides read TGCGCCAGCAGCTCGGGACTAGCGGGAGGCGGTACGCAGTATTTT.

This chain's CDR3 is CASSLRGVMDEQYF. In nucleotides, the CDR3 is TGCGCCAGCAGCTTGCGCGGTGTGATGGACGAGCAGTACTTC. The rearrangement links TRBV5-1 to TRBJ2-7; D gene unclear. Germline values: CDR1 SGHRS, CDR2 YFSETQ. This CDR3 spans 14 amino acids. The V end lost 1 base, the J end lost 5 bases, and 13 bases lay between the germline ends.

The V call is TRBV27, the J call TRBJ1-2; TRBD1 matches 7 bases. This CDR3 contains 15 residues. V lost 5 bases to trimming and J lost 1 base; unmatched junction nucleotides: 7. Germline V CDR1 and CDR2: MNHEY, SMNVEV (reference sequence). The chain's CDR3 is CASSSLGQLNYGYTF. CDR3 in DNA: TGTGCCAGCAGTAGTCTGGGACAGCTTAACTATGGCTACACCTTC.

In its sample, this clone was seen a few times. The V gene is TRBV6-4, the J gene TRBJ1-5; 7 positions match TRBD1. The CDR3 covers 14 residues. The trim removed 7 bases at V and 8 bases at J, leaving 11 bases unmatched. In germline, CDR1 is MRHNA, CDR2 SNTAGT. CDR3 in amino acids: CASNRDSQEEPQHF. CDR3 DNA sequence: TGTGCCAGCAACCGGGACAGTCAAGAGGAGCCCCAGCATTTT.

This chain uses TRBV6-1 with TRBJ2-1; D ambiguous. CDR1 and CDR2 (germline): MNHNS, SASEGT. Deletions cut 1 base from V and 0 bases from J, with 10 bases between. This CDR3 is 16 amino acids long. CDR3 loop: CASSEEHLSSYNEQFF. The CDR3 DNA reads TGTGCCAGCAGTGAAGAGCACTTAAGCTCCTACAATGAGCAGTTCTTC.